The sample holds a few counts of the clone carrying this T cell receptor (beta chain). The sample originates from a study of patients and donors after allogeneic stem cell transplantation. TCRdb re-called the RT-PCR reads through MiXCR, storing one row per CDR3 protein. The sample consists of about 160,000 distinct CDR3 sequences, roughly two fifths of them appearing once. Sequences were obtained from blood, either unsorted or a sorted T cell fraction (not recorded which). The TCR originated in a human donor who was either an allogeneic HSCT recipient or a stem cell or donor lymphocyte infusion donor (not recorded which). It is not recorded whose cells these are; they may come from a transplant donor.

CDR3 sequence: CASSSRINQPQHF. For the CDR3, the DNA is TGTGCCAGCAGTTCCCGCATCAATCAGCCCCAGCATTTT. The chain is built from TRBV27 and TRBJ1-5, with unresolved D. V lost 4 bases to trimming and J lost 3 bases, with 7 bases between them. Germline V gene sequence: CDR1 MNHEY, CDR2 SMNVEV (reference sequence). The CDR3 extends over 13 amino acids.